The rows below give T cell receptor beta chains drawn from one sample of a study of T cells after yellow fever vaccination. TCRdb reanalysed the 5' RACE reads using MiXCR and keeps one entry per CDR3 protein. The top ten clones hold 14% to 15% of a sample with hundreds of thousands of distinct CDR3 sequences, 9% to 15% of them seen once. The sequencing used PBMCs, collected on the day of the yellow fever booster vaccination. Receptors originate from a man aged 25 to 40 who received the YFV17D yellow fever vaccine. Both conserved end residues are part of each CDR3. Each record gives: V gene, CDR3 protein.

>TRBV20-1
CSPGGTNEKLFF
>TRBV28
CASNLYTGGSQFF
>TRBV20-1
CSASSPRDSYEQYF
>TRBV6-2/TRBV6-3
CASSTPGLAGREQFF
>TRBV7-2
CASSLGFGDGSYEQYF
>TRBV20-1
CSATGDGRQETQYF
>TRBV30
CAWSVSGDTEAFF
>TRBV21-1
CASSKNEAGGPYEQYF
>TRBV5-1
CASSLRSTDRAPLGEQFF
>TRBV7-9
CASSGSTSGRNNEQFF
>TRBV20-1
CSATPGQGATGELFF
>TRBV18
CASSPQGAGVEEKLFF
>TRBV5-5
CASTLLGIGNPDTEAFF
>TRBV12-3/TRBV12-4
CASSRQYTDTQYF
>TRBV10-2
CATLDLRQTHEQYF
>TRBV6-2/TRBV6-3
CASRGERLAKNIQYF
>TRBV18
CASSPSVGPKNTEAFF
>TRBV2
CASRIAGGAYNEQFF
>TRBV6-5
CASSSAVHRSTDTQYF
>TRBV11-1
CASSPWTSGRKAYNEQFF
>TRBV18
CASSQGAHYSEQFF
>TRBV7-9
CASSQRNLDEQYF
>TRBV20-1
CSALDGKSTGTGQFF
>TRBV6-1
CAIRSLRSFYGYTF
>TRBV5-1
CASSLNPGNRVYEQYF
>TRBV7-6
CASSWSLAGGRFEAQYF
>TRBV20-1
CSARDLPTGGYEQYF
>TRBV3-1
CASSQIGVTEAFF
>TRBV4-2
CASSPYTPSNEQFF
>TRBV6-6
CASSQPQSESHF
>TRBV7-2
CASSFGLADTQYF
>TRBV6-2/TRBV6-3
CASQGDVYSYEQYF
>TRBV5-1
CASSFARDRTNGYTF
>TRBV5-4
CASSRQGLSGYTF